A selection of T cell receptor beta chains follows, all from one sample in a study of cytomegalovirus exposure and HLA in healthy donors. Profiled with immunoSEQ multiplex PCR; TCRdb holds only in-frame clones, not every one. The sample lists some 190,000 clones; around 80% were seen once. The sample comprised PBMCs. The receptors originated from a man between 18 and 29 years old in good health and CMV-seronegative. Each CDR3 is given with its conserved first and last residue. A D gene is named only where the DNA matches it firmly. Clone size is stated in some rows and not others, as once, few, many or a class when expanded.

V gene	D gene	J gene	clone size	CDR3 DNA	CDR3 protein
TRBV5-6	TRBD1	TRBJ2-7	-	TGTGCCAGCACCCCCGGGACAGGGAACTACGAGCAGTACTTC	CASTPGTGNYEQYF
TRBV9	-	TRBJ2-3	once	TGTGCCAGCAGCGTAGTGGCGGGTAGCACAGATACGCAGTATTTT	CASSVVAGSTDTQYF
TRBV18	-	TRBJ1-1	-	TGTGCCACCCGGGACACCTTGAACACTGAAGCTTTCTTT	CATRDTLNTEAFF
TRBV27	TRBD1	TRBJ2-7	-	TGTGCCAGCACCTGGGGACAGGGGGCGAACGAGCAGTACTTC	CASTWGQGANEQYF
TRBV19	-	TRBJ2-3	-	TGTGCCAGTAGGGACTCCCCTGAAGATACGCAGTATTTT	CASRDSPEDTQYF
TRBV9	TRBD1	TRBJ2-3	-	TGTGCCAGCAGCGTCGAAGGGACAGGGGTGACAGATACGCAGTATTTT	CASSVEGTGVTDTQYF
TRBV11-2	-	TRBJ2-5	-	TGTGCCAGCAGCTTATCGGGTCCGACCCCAGGGTCCCAAGAGACCCAGTACTTC	CASSLSGPTPGSQETQYF
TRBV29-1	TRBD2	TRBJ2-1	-	TGCAGCGGTCTAGCGGGAGGGCAGTTCTTC	CSGLAGGQFF
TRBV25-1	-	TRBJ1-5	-	TGTGCCAGCAGTGAATCGGGGGTCAATCAGCCCCAGCATTTT	CASSESGVNQPQHF
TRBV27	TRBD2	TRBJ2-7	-	TGTGCCAGCAGTGGGGCTAGCGGGATCTACGAGCAGTACTTC	CASSGASGIYEQYF
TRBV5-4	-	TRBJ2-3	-	TGTGCCAGCAGCTCGGACAGCATCGAGGGAGATACGCAGTATTTT	CASSSDSIEGDTQYF
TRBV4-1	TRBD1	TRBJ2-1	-	TGCGCCAGCAGCCCTTACCCCGACAGGGGCTCCTACAATGAGCAGTTCTTC	CASSPYPDRGSYNEQFF
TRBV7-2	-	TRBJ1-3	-	TGTGCCAGCAGCCTTAGGACAGAACCGGGAAACACCATATATTTT	CASSLRTEPGNTIYF
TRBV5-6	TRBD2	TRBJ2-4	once	TGTGCCAGCAGCTTGGCAGGACTAGCGGGAGGGGACATTCAGTACTTC	CASSLAGLAGGDIQYF
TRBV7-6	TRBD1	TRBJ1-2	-	TGTGCCAGCAGCTTCGATGGACAGGGGTTTAGTGGCTACACCTTC	CASSFDGQGFSGYTF
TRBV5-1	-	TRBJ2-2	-	TGCGCCAGCACCGGACTCAGCCTGGACACCGGGGAGCTGTTTTTT	CASTGLSLDTGELFF
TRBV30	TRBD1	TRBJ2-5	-	TGTGCCTGGGCAGGGGGCAACCAGTACTTC	CAWAGGNQYF
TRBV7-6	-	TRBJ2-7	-	TGTGCCACTATGGGGCACGATCGGACCCGTTTCTACGAGCAGTACTTC	CATMGHDRTRFYEQYF
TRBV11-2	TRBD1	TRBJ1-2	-	TGTGCCAGCAGCTTTAGGACAGGGACCTATGGCTACACCTTC	CASSFRTGTYGYTF
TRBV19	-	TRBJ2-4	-	TGTGCCAGTAGTATCCCGGGGAGTCTAGGAAACATTCAGTACTTC	CASSIPGSLGNIQYF
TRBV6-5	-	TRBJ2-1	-	TGTGCCAGCAGTTACTCGAGTGTGGTAGCTTACAATGAGCAGTTCTTC	CASSYSSVVAYNEQFF
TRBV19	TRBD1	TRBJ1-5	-	TGTGCCAGTAGTAACGACAGGGGCAATCAGCCCCAGCATTTT	CASSNDRGNQPQHF
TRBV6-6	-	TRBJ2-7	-	TGTGCCAGCAGTTACTCACCGGGGTCCTACGAGCAGTACTTC	CASSYSPGSYEQYF
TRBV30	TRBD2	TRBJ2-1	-	TGTGCCTGGAGTCTAAGACTAGCGGGAGAGGGTAATGAGCAGTTCTTC	CAWSLRLAGEGNEQFF
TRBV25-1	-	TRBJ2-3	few	TGTGCCAGCAGTGAATTTCACGACAGGGGGCGGGGGGGAGATACGCAGTATTTT	CASSEFHDRGRGGDTQYF
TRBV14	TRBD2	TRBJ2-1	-	TGTGCCAGCAGCCCCCCTTCTCTTTACTCGGGAGGGCCTTACAATGAGCAGTTCTTC	CASSPPSLYSGGPYNEQFF
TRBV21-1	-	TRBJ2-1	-	TGTGCCAGCAGCACGGGTCGGGAGGTTTGGAATGAGCAGTTCTTC	CASSTGREVWNEQFF
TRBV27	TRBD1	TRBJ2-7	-	TGTGCCAGCAGTTTATCGGCAGGGGGAATCTACGAGCAGTACTTC	CASSLSAGGIYEQYF
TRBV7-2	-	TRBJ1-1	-	TGTGCCAGCATTTTATCGCAGGCCTACACTGAAGCTTTCTTT	CASILSQAYTEAFF
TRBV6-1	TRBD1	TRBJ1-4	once	TGTGCCAGCAGGGAGACAGGGAACAATGAAAAACTGTTTTTT	CASRETGNNEKLFF
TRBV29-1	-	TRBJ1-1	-	TGCAGCGTACAGGGTCGGATGAACACTGAAGCTTTCTTT	CSVQGRMNTEAFF
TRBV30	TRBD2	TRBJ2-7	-	TGTGCCTGGAGTGTAATCGGGAGGTTCCCTCCCGCCGAGCAGTACTTC	CAWSVIGRFPPAEQYF
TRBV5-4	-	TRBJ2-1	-	TGTGCCAGCAGCTTGACAGAGTACAATGAGCAGTTCTTC	CASSLTEYNEQFF
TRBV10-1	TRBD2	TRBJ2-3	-	TGCGCCATCCGCGATCCCCTCCCGGGACTAGCGGGGGGGCTGCCAGATACGCAGTATTTT	CAIRDPLPGLAGGLPDTQYF
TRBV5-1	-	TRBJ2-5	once	TGCGCCAGCAGCGGGGACTTACAAGAGACCCAGTACTTC	CASSGDLQETQYF
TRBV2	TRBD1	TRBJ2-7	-	TGTGCCAGCAGTGACCCGGGACAGGGCGACGAGCAGTACTTC	CASSDPGQGDEQYF
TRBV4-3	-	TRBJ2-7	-	TGCGCCAGCAGCCATTCTGCGACAGGTGAAATCTACGAGCAGTACTTC	CASSHSATGEIYEQYF